These T cell receptor beta chains were read from a single sample in a study of chronic HIV infection and antiretroviral therapy. TCRdb redid the calling of the 5' RACE reads with MiXCR, one entry per CDR3 protein. The sample yields more than 40,000 distinct CDR3 sequences, under 20% seen once. Sequenced: peripheral blood. The receptors originated from an adult who had HIV and had not received antiretroviral therapy, or was an uninfected healthy control (not recorded which). Each CDR3 is given with its conserved first and last residue. A D gene is named only where the DNA matches it firmly. Some rows mark clone size as missing; the rest say once, few, many or name a class of expanded clone.

clone size: .; J gene: TRBJ1-3; V gene: TRBV28; D gene: TRBD1; CDR3 DNA: TGTGCCAGCAGTTCCGGGACAGCTGGAAACACCATATATTTT; CDR3 protein: CASSSGTAGNTIYF
clone size: many; J gene: TRBJ2-2; V gene: TRBV20-1; D gene: .; CDR3 DNA: TGCAGTGCTAGCGTAAGGGTTGAGACCGGGGAGCTGTTTTTT; CDR3 protein: CSASVRVETGELFF
clone size: few; J gene: TRBJ2-1; V gene: TRBV2; D gene: TRBD1; CDR3 DNA: TGTGCCAGCAGCAGGGGGTCCCGGCAGTTCTTC; CDR3 protein: CASSRGSRQFF
clone size: .; J gene: TRBJ2-7; V gene: TRBV27; D gene: .; CDR3 DNA: TGTGCCAGCAGTCCGGGATCCTACGAGCAGTACTTC; CDR3 protein: CASSPGSYEQYF
clone size: .; J gene: TRBJ2-6; V gene: TRBV28; D gene: .; CDR3 DNA: TGTGCCAGCAGTTTAATTTACGGCACACTGTCTGGGGCCAACGTCCTGACTTTC; CDR3 protein: CASSLIYGTLSGANVLTF
clone size: .; J gene: TRBJ2-7; V gene: TRBV28; D gene: TRBD2; CDR3 DNA: TGTGCCAGCAGTTTCCTAGCGGATACCTACGAGCAGTACTTC; CDR3 protein: CASSFLADTYEQYF
clone size: many; J gene: TRBJ2-1; V gene: TRBV20-1; D gene: TRBD2; CDR3 DNA: TGCAGTGCTAGAGAATCGACTAGCGGCTACAATGAGCAGTTCTTC; CDR3 protein: CSARESTSGYNEQFF
clone size: few; J gene: TRBJ2-1; V gene: TRBV10-1; D gene: TRBD2; CDR3 DNA: TGCGCCAGCAGTGATTTGGCTAGCGGGAGGCCCCCCCCCGACCAGTTCTTC; CDR3 protein: CASSDLASGRPPPDQFF
clone size: .; J gene: TRBJ2-1; V gene: TRBV7-8; D gene: .; CDR3 DNA: TGTGCCAGCAGCTTATCGAGGAATCCCAGCTCCTACAATGAGCAGTTCTTC; CDR3 protein: CASSLSRNPSSYNEQFF
clone size: few; J gene: TRBJ1-5; V gene: TRBV5-1; D gene: .; CDR3 DNA: TGCGCCAGCAGCTCAGCAGGGGATAGCAATCAGCCCCAGCATTTT; CDR3 protein: CASSSAGDSNQPQHF
clone size: .; J gene: TRBJ1-4; V gene: TRBV20-1; D gene: .; CDR3 DNA: TGCAGTGCTCAGCACAGGGCGAGTGAAAAACTGTTTTTT; CDR3 protein: CSAQHRASEKLFF
clone size: .; J gene: TRBJ2-5; V gene: TRBV10-2; D gene: .; CDR3 DNA: TGCGCCAGCAGTGAGTGGACAGCCGCCCGAGAGACCCAGTACTTC; CDR3 protein: CASSEWTAARETQYF
clone size: few; J gene: TRBJ2-3; V gene: TRBV6-5; D gene: .; CDR3 DNA: TGTGCCAGCTCCCAGTGGGGGCGCACAGATACGCAGTATTTT; CDR3 protein: CASSQWGRTDTQYF
clone size: .; J gene: TRBJ1-2; V gene: TRBV29-1; D gene: .; CDR3 DNA: TGCAGCGTTGAAAGTAGATATGGCTACACCTTC; CDR3 protein: CSVESRYGYTF
clone size: .; J gene: TRBJ2-1; V gene: TRBV9; D gene: .; CDR3 DNA: TGTGCCAGCAGCGTACATGAGGGCACCTACAATGAGCAGTTCTTC; CDR3 protein: CASSVHEGTYNEQFF
clone size: few; J gene: TRBJ2-5; V gene: TRBV29-1; D gene: .; CDR3 DNA: TGCAGCGTTGGGGCTAGCTTAAAGACCCAGTACTTC; CDR3 protein: CSVGASLKTQYF
clone size: few; J gene: TRBJ2-2; V gene: TRBV7-2; D gene: .; CDR3 DNA: TGTGCCAGCAGGGCCGGGACGTTGAACACCGGGGAGCTGTTTTTT; CDR3 protein: CASRAGTLNTGELFF
clone size: many; J gene: TRBJ1-6; V gene: TRBV12-3/TRBV12-4; D gene: TRBD1; CDR3 DNA: TGTGCCAGCAGTTTATCGGACAGGGAGAATTCACCCCTCCACTTT; CDR3 protein: CASSLSDRENSPLHF
clone size: few; J gene: TRBJ2-7; V gene: TRBV6-5; D gene: .; CDR3 DNA: TGTGCCCCACCCGGGACCGAGCAGTACTTC; CDR3 protein: CAPPGTEQYF
clone size: .; J gene: TRBJ1-4; V gene: TRBV9; D gene: TRBD1; CDR3 DNA: TGTGCCAGCAGCGCCGGGACAGGGCCCGAAAAACTGTTTTTT; CDR3 protein: CASSAGTGPEKLFF
clone size: .; J gene: TRBJ2-7; V gene: TRBV28; D gene: TRBD1; CDR3 DNA: TGTGCCAGTTCCTTTCAGGGACAGATAATCTCCTACGAGCAGTACTTC; CDR3 protein: CASSFQGQIISYEQYF
clone size: few; J gene: TRBJ2-5; V gene: TRBV2; D gene: TRBD2; CDR3 DNA: TGTGCCAGCAGTGAAAAGCGGGGGGCCCCAGAGACCCAGTACTTC; CDR3 protein: CASSEKRGAPETQYF
clone size: few; J gene: TRBJ2-3; V gene: TRBV5-1; D gene: TRBD2; CDR3 DNA: TGCGCCAGCAGCTTGAGCGGGAGAGGCACAGATACGCAGTATTTT; CDR3 protein: CASSLSGRGTDTQYF
clone size: few; J gene: TRBJ1-2; V gene: TRBV5-6; D gene: .; CDR3 DNA: TGTGCCAGCAGCTCCTATCTGGGAACAGGGCCCACTAACTATGGCTACACCTTC; CDR3 protein: CASSSYLGTGPTNYGYTF
clone size: .; J gene: TRBJ1-4; V gene: TRBV29-1; D gene: .; CDR3 DNA: TGCAGCGTTTGGACTCCAACTAATGAAAAACTGTTTTTT; CDR3 protein: CSVWTPTNEKLFF
clone size: many; J gene: TRBJ2-3; V gene: TRBV4-1; D gene: .; CDR3 DNA: TGCGCCAGCAGCCAAGAAGGTAGCGGTCTGTCGACAGATACGCAGTATTTT; CDR3 protein: CASSQEGSGLSTDTQYF
clone size: .; J gene: TRBJ1-1; V gene: TRBV20-1; D gene: TRBD1; CDR3 DNA: TGCAGTGCTAGAGTTTTTGGGAGACAGGGAGGCACTGAAGCTTTCTTT; CDR3 protein: CSARVFGRQGGTEAFF
clone size: .; J gene: TRBJ2-1; V gene: TRBV3-1; D gene: TRBD2; CDR3 DNA: TGTGCCAGCAGCCCGCCTAGGACGAGCGGGGGTTACAATGAGCAGTTCTTC; CDR3 protein: CASSPPRTSGGYNEQFF
clone size: .; J gene: TRBJ2-7; V gene: TRBV28; D gene: .; CDR3 DNA: TGTGCCAGCAGTTTATATGGCTCCTACGAGCAGTACTTC; CDR3 protein: CASSLYGSYEQYF
clone size: few; J gene: TRBJ2-1; V gene: TRBV29-1; D gene: .; CDR3 DNA: TGCAGCGTTGGAAGGGCGGCCTACAATGAGCAGTTCTTC; CDR3 protein: CSVGRAAYNEQFF
clone size: .; J gene: TRBJ2-3; V gene: TRBV7-6; D gene: TRBD1; CDR3 DNA: TGTGCCAGCAGCTTCGGACAGGGTGGGACGCAGTATTTT; CDR3 protein: CASSFGQGGTQYF
clone size: .; J gene: TRBJ2-1; V gene: TRBV29-1; D gene: TRBD1; CDR3 DNA: TGCAGCGTTGAAGATCGGACAGGGCCCAATGAGCAGTTCTTC; CDR3 protein: CSVEDRTGPNEQFF
clone size: many; J gene: TRBJ2-1; V gene: TRBV11-1; D gene: .; CDR3 DNA: TGTGCCAGCAGCCCGAAGATCAACCATGAGCAGTTCTTC; CDR3 protein: CASSPKINHEQFF
clone size: .; J gene: TRBJ1-1; V gene: TRBV20-1; D gene: .; CDR3 DNA: TGCAGTGCTAGAGATCGAGGGTGGGCTGAAGCTTTCTTT; CDR3 protein: CSARDRGWAEAFF
clone size: .; J gene: TRBJ2-5; V gene: TRBV27; D gene: TRBD1; CDR3 DNA: TGTGCCAGCAGTCCGGGACAGGGGGCCCAAGAGACCCAGTACTTC; CDR3 protein: CASSPGQGAQETQYF
clone size: .; J gene: TRBJ2-7; V gene: TRBV7-8; D gene: .; CDR3 DNA: TGTGCCAGCAGCTTAGCTAGGCAGGTGGAAACCTACGAGCAGTACTTC; CDR3 protein: CASSLARQVETYEQYF
clone size: .; J gene: TRBJ1-1; V gene: TRBV28; D gene: .; CDR3 DNA: TGTGCCAGCAGTTTAGAAGGGACGGGGACTGAAGCTTTCTTT; CDR3 protein: CASSLEGTGTEAFF
clone size: .; J gene: TRBJ1-1; V gene: TRBV12-3/TRBV12-4; D gene: .; CDR3 DNA: TGTGCCAGCAGTTTAACTCAGCTCTATGAAGCTTTCTTT; CDR3 protein: CASSLTQLYEAFF
clone size: few; J gene: TRBJ2-1; V gene: TRBV7-2; D gene: TRBD2; CDR3 DNA: TGTGCCAGCAGCTTAGTCTCGGGGGGGGCGCTGGGGAATGAGCAGTTCTTC; CDR3 protein: CASSLVSGGALGNEQFF
clone size: .; J gene: TRBJ2-6; V gene: TRBV7-3; D gene: TRBD2; CDR3 DNA: TGTGCCAGCAGCATCCGGGGGACTAGCGGGCCCAACGTCCTGACTTTC; CDR3 protein: CASSIRGTSGPNVLTF
clone size: few; J gene: TRBJ2-7; V gene: TRBV29-1; D gene: .; CDR3 DNA: TGCAGCGTTCACGGGAAGGGGGGTTACGAGCAGTACTTC; CDR3 protein: CSVHGKGGYEQYF
clone size: .; J gene: TRBJ1-5; V gene: TRBV5-5; D gene: .; CDR3 DNA: TGTGCCAGCGGGCGAGGCGGGGGGGCTGGGGAGCCCCAGCATTTT; CDR3 protein: CASGRGGGAGEPQHF
clone size: .; J gene: TRBJ2-3; V gene: TRBV11-2; D gene: .; CDR3 DNA: TGTGCCAGCAGCTTCACCGGGGATACGCAGTATTTT; CDR3 protein: CASSFTGDTQYF
clone size: few; J gene: TRBJ2-7; V gene: TRBV15; D gene: .; CDR3 DNA: TGTGCCACCAGCGGCGATCACGAGCAGTACTTC; CDR3 protein: CATSGDHEQYF
clone size: .; J gene: TRBJ2-2; V gene: TRBV11-2; D gene: .; CDR3 DNA: TGTGCCAGCAGCCTAACATTGGCGAACACCGGGGAGCTGTTTTTT; CDR3 protein: CASSLTLANTGELFF
clone size: .; J gene: TRBJ2-3; V gene: TRBV5-1; D gene: TRBD1; CDR3 DNA: TGCGCCAGCGTGGACAGGGGAGGGACAGATACGCAGTATTTT; CDR3 protein: CASVDRGGTDTQYF
clone size: .; J gene: TRBJ2-1; V gene: TRBV27; D gene: .; CDR3 DNA: TGTGCCAGCAGTTCCTTCCGGGACTCAAACCGCTACAATGAGCAGTTCTTC; CDR3 protein: CASSSFRDSNRYNEQFF
clone size: .; J gene: TRBJ2-1; V gene: TRBV10-3; D gene: TRBD2; CDR3 DNA: TGTGCCAGCGGACTAGCGGGAGGGCATGAGCAGTTCTTC; CDR3 protein: CASGLAGGHEQFF
clone size: .; J gene: TRBJ2-2; V gene: TRBV9; D gene: .; CDR3 DNA: TGTGCCAGCAGCCGATACAGGGCCGGGGAGCTGTTTTTT; CDR3 protein: CASSRYRAGELFF
clone size: few; J gene: TRBJ2-1; V gene: TRBV18; D gene: .; CDR3 DNA: TGTGCCAGCTCACCACGGGACGAGCAGTTCTTC; CDR3 protein: CASSPRDEQFF
clone size: .; J gene: TRBJ2-5; V gene: TRBV5-4; D gene: TRBD1; CDR3 DNA: TGTGCCAGCAGCTTGAGGGACAGGGGGCGAGAGACCCAGTACTTC; CDR3 protein: CASSLRDRGRETQYF
clone size: .; J gene: TRBJ1-5; V gene: TRBV7-3; D gene: TRBD1; CDR3 DNA: TGTGCCAGCAGCTCGAGCCTGGGACAGCCTAGCAATCAGCCCCAGCATTTT; CDR3 protein: CASSSSLGQPSNQPQHF
clone size: many; J gene: TRBJ1-5; V gene: TRBV6-5; D gene: .; CDR3 DNA: TGTGCCAGCAGGGGGACGGCGAGCAATCAGCCCCAGCATTTT; CDR3 protein: CASRGTASNQPQHF
clone size: .; J gene: TRBJ1-4; V gene: TRBV28; D gene: TRBD1; CDR3 DNA: TGTGCCAGCAGCACGGAGACAGGGAATGAAAAACTGTTTTTT; CDR3 protein: CASSTETGNEKLFF
clone size: few; J gene: TRBJ1-5; V gene: TRBV6-2/TRBV6-3; D gene: TRBD1; CDR3 DNA: TGTGCCAGCAGCCCGTCCGTTGACAGGGGCCGAAATCAGCCCCAGCATTTT; CDR3 protein: CASSPSVDRGRNQPQHF
clone size: many; J gene: TRBJ2-5; V gene: TRBV2; D gene: .; CDR3 DNA: TGTGCCAGCAGTAGACAAGAGACCCAGTACTTC; CDR3 protein: CASSRQETQYF
clone size: .; J gene: TRBJ2-1; V gene: TRBV29-1; D gene: TRBD2; CDR3 DNA: TGCAGCGTCGCCTTAGCGGGAGTAAGGAATGAGCAGTTCTTC; CDR3 protein: CSVALAGVRNEQFF
clone size: few; J gene: TRBJ1-1; V gene: TRBV7-9; D gene: .; CDR3 DNA: TGTGCCAGCAGCTATAGCCGGGACAATGAAGCTTTCTTT; CDR3 protein: CASSYSRDNEAFF
clone size: .; J gene: TRBJ1-5; V gene: TRBV28; D gene: .; CDR3 DNA: TGTGCCAGCAGTTTGGCAGGGTCCAATCAGCCCCAGCATTTT; CDR3 protein: CASSLAGSNQPQHF
clone size: .; J gene: TRBJ2-7; V gene: TRBV28; D gene: TRBD1; CDR3 DNA: TGTGCCAGCAGTACGCCCCGACTCGACAGGGTCGGGAACGAGCAGTACTTC; CDR3 protein: CASSTPRLDRVGNEQYF